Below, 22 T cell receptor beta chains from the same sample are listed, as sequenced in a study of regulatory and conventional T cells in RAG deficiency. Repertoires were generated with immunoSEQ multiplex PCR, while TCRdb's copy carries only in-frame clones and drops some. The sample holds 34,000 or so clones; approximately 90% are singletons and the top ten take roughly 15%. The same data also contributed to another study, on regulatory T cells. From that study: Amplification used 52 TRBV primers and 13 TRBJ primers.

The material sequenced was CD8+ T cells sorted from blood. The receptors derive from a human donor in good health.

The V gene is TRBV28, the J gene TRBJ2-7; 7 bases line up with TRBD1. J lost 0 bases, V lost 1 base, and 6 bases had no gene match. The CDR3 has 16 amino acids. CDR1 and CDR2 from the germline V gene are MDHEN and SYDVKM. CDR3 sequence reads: CASSLYGTASSYEQYF. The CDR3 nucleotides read TGTGCCAGCAGTTTATATGGGACAGCGAGCTCCTACGAGCAGTACTTC.

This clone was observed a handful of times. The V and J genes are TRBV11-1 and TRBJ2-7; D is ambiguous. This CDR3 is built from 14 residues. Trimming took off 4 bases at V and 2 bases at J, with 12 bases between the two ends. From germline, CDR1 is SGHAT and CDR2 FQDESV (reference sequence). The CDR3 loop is CASSSDGITYEQYF. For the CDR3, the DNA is TGTGCCAGCAGCTCTGACGGAATAACCTACGAGCAGTACTTC.

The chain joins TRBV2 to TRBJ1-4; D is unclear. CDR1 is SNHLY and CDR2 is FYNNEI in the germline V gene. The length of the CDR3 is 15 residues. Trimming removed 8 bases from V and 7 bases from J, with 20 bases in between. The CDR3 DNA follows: TGTGCCAGCTCCCCCCAAGCAGCAGCAGCTGAAAAACTGTTTTTT. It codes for CASSPQAAAAEKLFF.

The CDR3 nucleotides read TGTGCCAGCAGCTTATTTAGGAGTGAGCAGTTCTTC. Protein product: CASSLFRSEQFF. The V gene is TRBV7-6, the J gene TRBJ2-1; D gene ambiguous. Germline values: CDR1 SGHVS, CDR2 FNYEAQ. The V end was cut by 2 bases, the J end by 9 bases, with 8 bases between. The CDR3 sequence is 12 residues long.

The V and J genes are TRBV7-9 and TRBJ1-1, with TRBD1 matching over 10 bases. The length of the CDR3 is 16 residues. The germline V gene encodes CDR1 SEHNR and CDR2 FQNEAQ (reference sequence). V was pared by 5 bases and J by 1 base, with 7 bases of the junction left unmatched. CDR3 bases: TGTGCCAGCAGCCCCGACAGGGGGCCTGGGAACACTGAAGCTTTCTTT. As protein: CASSPDRGPGNTEAFF.

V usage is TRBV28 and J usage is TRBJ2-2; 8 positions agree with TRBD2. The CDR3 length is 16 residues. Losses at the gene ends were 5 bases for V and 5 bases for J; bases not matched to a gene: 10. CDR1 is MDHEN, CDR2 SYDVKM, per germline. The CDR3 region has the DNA TGTGCCAGCAGTCCTTACCCGACTAGCGCGACCGGGGAGCTGTTTTTT. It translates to CASSPYPTSATGELFF.

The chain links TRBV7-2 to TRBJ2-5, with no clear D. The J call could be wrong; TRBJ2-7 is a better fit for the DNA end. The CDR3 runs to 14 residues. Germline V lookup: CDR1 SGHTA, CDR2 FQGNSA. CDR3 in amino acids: CASSQATSTYEQYF. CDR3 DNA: TGTGCCAGCAGCCAAGCGACGTCAACCTACGAGCAGTACTTC.

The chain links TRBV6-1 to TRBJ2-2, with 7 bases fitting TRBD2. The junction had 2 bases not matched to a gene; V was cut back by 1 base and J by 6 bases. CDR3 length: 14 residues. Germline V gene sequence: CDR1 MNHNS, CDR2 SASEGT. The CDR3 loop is CASSEVGGAGELFF. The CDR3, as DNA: TGTGCCAGCAGTGAAGTGGGGGGGGCCGGGGAGCTGTTTTTT.

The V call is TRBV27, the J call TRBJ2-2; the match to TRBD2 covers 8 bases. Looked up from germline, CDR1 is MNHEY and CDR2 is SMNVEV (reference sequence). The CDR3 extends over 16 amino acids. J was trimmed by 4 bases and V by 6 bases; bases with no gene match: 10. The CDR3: CASRTTGLAPTGELFF. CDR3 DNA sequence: TGTGCCAGCAGAACAACCGGACTAGCCCCCACCGGGGAGCTGTTTTTT.

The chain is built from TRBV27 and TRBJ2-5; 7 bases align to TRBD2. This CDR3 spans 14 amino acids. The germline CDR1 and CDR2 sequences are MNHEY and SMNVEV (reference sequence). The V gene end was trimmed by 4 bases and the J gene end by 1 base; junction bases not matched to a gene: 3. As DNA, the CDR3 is TGTGCCAGCAGTTCCCGACTAGCCCAAGAGACCCAGTACTTC. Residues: CASSSRLAQETQYF.

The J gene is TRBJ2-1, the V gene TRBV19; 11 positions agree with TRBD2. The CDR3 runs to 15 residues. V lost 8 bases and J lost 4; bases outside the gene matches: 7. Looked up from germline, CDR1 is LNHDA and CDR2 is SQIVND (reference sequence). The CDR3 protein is CASGASGGLYNEQFF. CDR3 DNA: TGTGCCAGTGGGGCTAGCGGGGGGCTTTACAATGAGCAGTTCTTC. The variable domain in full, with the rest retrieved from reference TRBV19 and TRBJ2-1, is DGGITQSPKYLFRKEGQNVTLSCEQNLNHDAMYWYRQDPGQGLRLIYYSQIVNDFQKGDIAEGYSVSREKKESFPLTVTSAQKNPTAFYLCASGASGGLYNEQFFGPGTRLTVL.

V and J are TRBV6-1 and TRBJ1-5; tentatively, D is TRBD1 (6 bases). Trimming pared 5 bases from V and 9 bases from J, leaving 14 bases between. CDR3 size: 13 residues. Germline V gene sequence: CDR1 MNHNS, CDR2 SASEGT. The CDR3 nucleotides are TGTGCCAGCAGTTCCCAGGGGCCCGGGCCCCAGCATTTT. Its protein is CASSSQGPGPQHF.

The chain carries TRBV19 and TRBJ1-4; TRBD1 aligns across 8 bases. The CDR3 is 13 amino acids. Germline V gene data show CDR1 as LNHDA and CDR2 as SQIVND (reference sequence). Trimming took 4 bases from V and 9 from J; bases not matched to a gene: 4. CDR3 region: CASSKDRVQKLFF. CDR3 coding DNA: TGTGCCAGTAGTAAGGACAGGGTGCAAAAACTGTTTTTT.

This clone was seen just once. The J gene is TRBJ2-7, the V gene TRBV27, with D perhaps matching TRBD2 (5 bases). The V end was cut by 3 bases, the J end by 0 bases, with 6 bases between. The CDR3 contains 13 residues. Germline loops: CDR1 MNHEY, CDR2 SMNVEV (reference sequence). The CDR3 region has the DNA TGTGCCAGCAGTTTCGGGGTCTCCTACGAGCAGTACTTC. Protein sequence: CASSFGVSYEQYF.

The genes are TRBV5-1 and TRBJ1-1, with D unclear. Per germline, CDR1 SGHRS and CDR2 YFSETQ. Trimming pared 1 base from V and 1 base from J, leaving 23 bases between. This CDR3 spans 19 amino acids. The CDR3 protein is CASSLHPHRQRMRNTEAFF. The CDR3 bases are TGCGCCAGCAGCTTGCATCCCCACCGACAAAGGATGAGGAACACTGAAGCTTTCTTT.

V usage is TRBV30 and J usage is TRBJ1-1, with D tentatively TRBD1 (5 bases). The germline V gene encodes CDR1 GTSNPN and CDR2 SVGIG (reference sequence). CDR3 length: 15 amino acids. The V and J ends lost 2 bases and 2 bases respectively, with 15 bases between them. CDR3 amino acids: CAWSSLGGQNTEAFF. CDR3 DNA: TGTGCCTGGAGTTCCCTGGGCGGACAAAACACTGAAGCTTTCTTT.

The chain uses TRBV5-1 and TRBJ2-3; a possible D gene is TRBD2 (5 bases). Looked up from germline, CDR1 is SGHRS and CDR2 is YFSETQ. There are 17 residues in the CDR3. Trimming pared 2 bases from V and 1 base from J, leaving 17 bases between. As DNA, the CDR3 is TGCGCCAGCAGCTTAGGGCCTAACATCGGGGGCACAGATACGCAGTATTTT. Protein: CASSLGPNIGGTDTQYF.

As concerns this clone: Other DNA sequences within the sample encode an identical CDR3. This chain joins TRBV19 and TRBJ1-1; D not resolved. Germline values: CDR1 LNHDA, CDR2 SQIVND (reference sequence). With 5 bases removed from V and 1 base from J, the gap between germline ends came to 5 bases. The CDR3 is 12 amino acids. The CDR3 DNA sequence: TGTGCCAGTAGTGGAGGGAACACTGAAGCTTTCTTT. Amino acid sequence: CASSGGNTEAFF.

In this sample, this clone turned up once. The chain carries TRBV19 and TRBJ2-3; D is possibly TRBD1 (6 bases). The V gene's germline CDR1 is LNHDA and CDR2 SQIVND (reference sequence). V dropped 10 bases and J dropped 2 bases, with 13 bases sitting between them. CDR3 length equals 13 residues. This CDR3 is CATRRGHTDTQYF. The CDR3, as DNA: TGTGCCACCAGAAGGGGACACACAGATACGCAGTATTTT.

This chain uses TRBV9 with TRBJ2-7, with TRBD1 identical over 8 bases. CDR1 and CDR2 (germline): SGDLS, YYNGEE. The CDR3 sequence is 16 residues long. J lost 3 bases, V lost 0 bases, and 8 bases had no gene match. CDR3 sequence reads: CASSVESTGGFYEQYF. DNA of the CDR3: TGTGCCAGCAGCGTAGAAAGTACAGGGGGATTCTACGAGCAGTACTTC.

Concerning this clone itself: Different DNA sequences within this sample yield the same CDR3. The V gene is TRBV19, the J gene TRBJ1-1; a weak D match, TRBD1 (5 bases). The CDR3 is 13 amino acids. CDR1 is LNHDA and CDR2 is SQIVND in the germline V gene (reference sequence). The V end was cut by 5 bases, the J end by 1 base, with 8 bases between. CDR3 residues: CASSGQGNTEAFF. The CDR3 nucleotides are TGTGCCAGTAGTGGCCAGGGGAACACTGAAGCTTTCTTT.

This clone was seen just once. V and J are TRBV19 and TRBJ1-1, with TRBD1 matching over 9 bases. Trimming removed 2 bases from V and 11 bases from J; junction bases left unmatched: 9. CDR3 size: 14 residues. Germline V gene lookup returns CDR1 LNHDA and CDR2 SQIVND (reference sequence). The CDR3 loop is CASSINRGLFDAFF. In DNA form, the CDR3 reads TGTGCCAGTAGTATAAACAGGGGGCTTTTTGACGCTTTCTTT.